The entry below describes one TCR beta chain. Which antigen it targets is not known. No qualities accompany the bases; no much larger clone lies one base away. CDR3 length: 17 amino acids, cysteine to phenylalanine. Just the 51-base CDR3 DNA is kept, in frame starting at base 1. Clipping removes 5 bases from V and 4 bases from J, with 14 as the unmatched junction base count. CDR1 and CDR2 are drawn from the germline V gene: SGHVS, FQNEAQ. This specimen comes from a study of T cells in Graves' hyperthyroidism and ophthalmopathy (dated by TCRdb to about 2019). With regard to the full study: Peripheral blood samples were taken at initial diagnosis, before any treatment was given. Following sampling, methimazole starting at 30 mg daily was given to hyperthyroidism patients, and high-dose intravenous methylprednisolone was given to ophthalmopathy patients. For training and testing, the 95 to 100 patients in the discovery cohort were randomly divided in a 7:3 ratio. The study also compared thyroid tissue and blood T-cell repertoires from five or six Graves' hyperthyroidism patients. Prospective prediction of ophthalmopathy was tested in an independent validation cohort consisting of 18 hyperthyroidism patients and around 17 patients who later progressed to ophthalmopathy. To identify distinguishing TCR V-J signatures, a discovery cohort of roughly 100 patients was used, comprising 40 to 45 with Graves' ophthalmopathy and approximately 58 with stable Graves' hyperthyroidism. TCR Vbeta CDR3 sequencing of 120 to 150 peripheral blood samples (approximately 44 ophthalmopathy, 75 hyperthyroidism and some 17 progressor patients) is reported in the paper.

Hyperthyroidism patients were newly diagnosed, with disease duration under 2 months, and aged 18 to 65 years. The study excluded patients with uncontrolled infections, other autoimmune diseases, pregnancy or lactation. Clinical symptoms, serum thyroxine and TRAb, thyroid ultrasound, and orbital computed tomography formed the basis for the diagnoses. Blood from progressor patients was drawn when they were first diagnosed with hyperthyroidism, before any ophthalmopathy symptoms appeared. Ficoll-Paque density gradient centrifugation was used to isolate PBMCs from about 10 ml of fresh peripheral blood. Progressor patients were first diagnosed with Graves' hyperthyroidism and then developed ophthalmopathy during follow-up. Total RNA was extracted with Trizol reagent, and quality was checked on an Agilent 2100 Bioanalyzer. The research as a whole found: Most expanded thyroid clonotypes (frequency above 0.001) were also detected in blood, a finding suggesting that blood repertoires may reflect thyroid immune responses. A model built on a 13 V-J signature distinguished ophthalmopathy from stable hyperthyroidism, reaching approximately 89% sensitivity and around 82% specificity in cross-validation and 80%/75% in testing. In validation, the model predicted progression to ophthalmopathy with around 71% sensitivity and roughly 75% specificity, a median of 6.5 months before onset. Sample size was not statistically predetermined, and investigators were not blinded to group allocation.

Amplification of TCR beta CDR3 regions was carried out from RNA transcripts. A first-round RT-PCR of the TCR CDR3 used the HTBI primer set with the Qiagen OneStep RT-PCR kit. The libraries were constructed in a second round of multiplex PCR and then size-selected and purified. Sequencing of the libraries was done on an Illumina HiSeq2000 using paired-end 100 bp reads. In the original analysis: Raw data were processed with SOAPnuke, discarding reads with adapters, uncalled bases, mean Phred below 15, or no exact constant-primer or identifier match. High-quality paired reads were merged using COPE v1.2.5, and each unique nucleotide sequence was defined as a clonotype. MiTCR v1.1 was used to align clonotypes to the IMGT TRBV, TRBD and TRBJ reference segments. The analysis was restricted to V-J combinations with a frequency above 0.0001, which together covered 99% to 99.2% of the repertoires. A TCS score was defined as the ratio between F50 (clonal expansion) and ExV (chaos), using BLOSUM62-based TCRdist between CDR3 peptides within each V-J. Welch's t-statistics and random forest reduced 500 to 550 V-J features to some 14, which were used in a naive Bayes classifier (R e1071). TCRdb's own reprocessing of the public reads used fastp at Q25 and MiXCR and kept productive beta chains. When rows share a CDR3 protein, they turn into one entry using the most common DNA and genes. The V and J calls and clone size come from TCRdb's table, not from the authors' own analysis. Recorded for this sample are approximately 370,000 distinct CDR3 sequences; about a sixth of them occurred a single time. The ten largest clones take up 30% to 40% of the sample.

This clonotype originated in a woman aged 25-40 years with Graves' hyperthyroidism that later progressed to Graves' ophthalmopathy. The sequencing input was blood. Recombination joined TRBV7-8 with TRBJ2-7; the central 10 bases match TRBD2. The CDR3 region: CASSRAGGPFEFYEQYF. The nucleotide sequence is given as TGTGCCAGCAGCAGAGCGGGAGGGCCTTTTGAGTTTTACGAGCAGTACTTC.